This TCR beta chain was retrieved from a study of immune heterogeneity within non-small cell lung tumors. On the study more broadly: Of all tumors, 4 turned out to be squamous cell carcinomas, 10 were non-squamous carcinomas and 1 was not otherwise specified. Whole-study findings and limits: Local T-cell clonality tracked local tumor mutational burden, showing a moderate yet significant relationship (R around 0.34). Individual patients' high-frequency T-cell receptor beta clonotypes were largely distinct from one another. Different tumor locations in one patient shared dominant CDR3 beta clonotypes yet harbored unique high-frequency clones.

Multiplex PCR with 32 V and 13 J primers amplified TCR beta CDR3. Each CDR3 protein is one row after TCRdb ran MiXCR on the multiplex PCR reads. The sample carries about 21,000 distinct CDR3 sequences, less than 35% recorded once. In its sample, this clonotype was seen many times. What it binds is unknown. Per sample, roughly 570 ng of bulk tumor genomic DNA was the template used. Several widely spaced biopsies per primary tumor were taken during surgery. With untreated, newly diagnosed non-small cell lung cancer, the patients went on to undergo curative surgery. V lost 4 bases and J 2 bases, leaving 15 bases between the germline ends. The CDR3 covers 16 residues. From germline, CDR1 is SGHVS and CDR2 FQNEAQ.

Sequenced: lung tumor tissue. The receptor was isolated from a man aged 40-49 years with non-small cell lung cancer. The chain links TRBV7-8 to TRBJ1-3; tentative D call: TRBD1 (5 bases). The CDR3 DNA is TGTGCCAGCAGCTATTCGCTCCGGGGCGCTGGAAACACCATATATTTT. It is translated as CASSYSLRGAGNTIYF.